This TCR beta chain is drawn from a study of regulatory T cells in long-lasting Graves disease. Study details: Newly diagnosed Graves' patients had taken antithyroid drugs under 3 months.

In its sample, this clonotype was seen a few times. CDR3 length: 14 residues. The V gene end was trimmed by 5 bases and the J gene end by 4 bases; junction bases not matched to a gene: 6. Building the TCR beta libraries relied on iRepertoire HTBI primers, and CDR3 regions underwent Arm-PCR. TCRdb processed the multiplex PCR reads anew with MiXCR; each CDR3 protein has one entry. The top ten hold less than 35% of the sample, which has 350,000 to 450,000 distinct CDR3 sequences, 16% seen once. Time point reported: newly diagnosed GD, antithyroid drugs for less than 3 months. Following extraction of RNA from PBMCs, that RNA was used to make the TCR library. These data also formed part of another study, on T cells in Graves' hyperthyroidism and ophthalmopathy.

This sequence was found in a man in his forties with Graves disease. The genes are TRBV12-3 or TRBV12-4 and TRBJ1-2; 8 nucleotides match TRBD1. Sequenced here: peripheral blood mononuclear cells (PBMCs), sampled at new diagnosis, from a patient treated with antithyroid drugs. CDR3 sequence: CASSRTGSIYGYTF. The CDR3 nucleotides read TGTGCCAGCAGTCGGACAGGGAGTATCTATGGCTACACCTTC.